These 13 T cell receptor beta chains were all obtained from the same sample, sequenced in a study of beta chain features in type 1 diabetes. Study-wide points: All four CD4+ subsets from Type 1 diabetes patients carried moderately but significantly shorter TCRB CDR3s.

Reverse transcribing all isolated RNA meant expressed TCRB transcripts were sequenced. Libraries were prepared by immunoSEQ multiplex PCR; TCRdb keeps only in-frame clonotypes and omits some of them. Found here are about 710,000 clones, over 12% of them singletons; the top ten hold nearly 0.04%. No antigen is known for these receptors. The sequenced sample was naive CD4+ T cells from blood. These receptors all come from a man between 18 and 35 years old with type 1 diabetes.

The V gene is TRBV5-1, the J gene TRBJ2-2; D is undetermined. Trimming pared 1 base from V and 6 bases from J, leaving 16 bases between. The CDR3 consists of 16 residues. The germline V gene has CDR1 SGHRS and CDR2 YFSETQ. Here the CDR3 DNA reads TGCGCCAGCAGCTTGCCGTCGGTCGGCGGCCCCGGGGAGCTGTTTTTT. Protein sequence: CASSLPSVGGPGELFF.

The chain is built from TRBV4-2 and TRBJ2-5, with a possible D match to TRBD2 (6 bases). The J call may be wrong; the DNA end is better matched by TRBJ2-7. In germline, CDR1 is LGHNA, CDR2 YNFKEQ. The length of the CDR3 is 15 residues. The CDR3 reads CASSQDHAGSYEQYF. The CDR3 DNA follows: TGTGCCAGCAGCCAAGATCATGCGGGGTCCTACGAGCAGTACTTC.

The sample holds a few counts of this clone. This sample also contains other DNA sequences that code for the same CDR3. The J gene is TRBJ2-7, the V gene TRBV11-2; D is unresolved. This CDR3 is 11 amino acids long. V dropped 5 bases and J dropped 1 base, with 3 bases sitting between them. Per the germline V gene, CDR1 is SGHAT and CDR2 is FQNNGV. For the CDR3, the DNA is TGTGCCAGCAGCCCATCCTACGAGCAGTACTTC. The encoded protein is CASSPSYEQYF.

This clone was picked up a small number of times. Written as DNA, the CDR3 is TGTGCCAGTAGTATATTCGGTCCCGCTGGGACTGAAGCTTTCTTT. Translation: CASSIFGPAGTEAFF. J is TRBJ1-1 and V is TRBV19; no clear D. The CDR3 has 15 amino acids. V was shortened by 2 bases and J by 5 bases, with 15 bases between the two germline ends. Germline V gene data show CDR1 as LNHDA and CDR2 as SQIVND (reference sequence).

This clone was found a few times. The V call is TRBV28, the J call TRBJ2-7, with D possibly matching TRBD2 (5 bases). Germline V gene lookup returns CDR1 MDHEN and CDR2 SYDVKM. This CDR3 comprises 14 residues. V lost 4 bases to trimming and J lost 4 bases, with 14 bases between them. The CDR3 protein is CASSSIPSGYEQYF. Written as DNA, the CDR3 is TGTGCCAGCAGTTCGATTCCCTCGGGATACGAGCAGTACTTC.

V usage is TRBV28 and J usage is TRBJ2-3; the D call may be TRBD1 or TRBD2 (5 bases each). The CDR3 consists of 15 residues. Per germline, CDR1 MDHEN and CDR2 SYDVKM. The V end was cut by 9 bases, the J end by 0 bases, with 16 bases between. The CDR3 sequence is CASQGETLSTDTQYF. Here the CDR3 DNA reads TGTGCCAGTCAAGGGGAGACGCTGAGCACAGATACGCAGTATTTT.

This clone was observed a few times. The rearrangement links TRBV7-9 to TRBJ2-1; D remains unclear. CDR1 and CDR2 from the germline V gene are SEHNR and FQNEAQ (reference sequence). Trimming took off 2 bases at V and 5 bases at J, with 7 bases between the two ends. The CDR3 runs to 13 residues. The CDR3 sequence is CASSLRQNNEQFF. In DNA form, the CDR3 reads TGTGCCAGCAGCTTACGGCAGAACAATGAGCAGTTCTTC.

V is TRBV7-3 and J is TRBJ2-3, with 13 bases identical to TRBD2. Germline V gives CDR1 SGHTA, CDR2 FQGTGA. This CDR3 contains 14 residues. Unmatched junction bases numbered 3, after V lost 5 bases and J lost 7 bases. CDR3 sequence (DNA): TGTGCCAGCAGCACGGGACTAGCGGGGCATACGCAGTATTTT. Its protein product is CASSTGLAGHTQYF. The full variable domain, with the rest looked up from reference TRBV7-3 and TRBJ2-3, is GAGVSQTPSNKVTEKGKYVELRCDPISGHTALYWYRQSLGQGPEFLIYFQGTGAADDSGLPNDRFFAVRPEGSVSTLKIQRTERGDSAVYLCASSTGLAGHTQYFGPGTRLTVL.

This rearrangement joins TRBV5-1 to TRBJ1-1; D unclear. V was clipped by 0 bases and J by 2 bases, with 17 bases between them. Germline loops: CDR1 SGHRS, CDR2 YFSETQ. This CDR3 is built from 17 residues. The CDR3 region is CASSLVASLHGNTEAFF. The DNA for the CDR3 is TGCGCCAGCAGCTTGGTAGCGTCCCTCCACGGTAACACTGAAGCTTTCTTT. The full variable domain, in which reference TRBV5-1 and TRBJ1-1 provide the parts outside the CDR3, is KAGVTQTPRYLIKTRGQQVTLSCSPISGHRSVSWYQQTPGQGLQFLFEYFSETQRNKGNFPGRFSGRQFSNSRSEMNVSTLELGDSALYLCASSLVASLHGNTEAFFGQGTRLTVV.

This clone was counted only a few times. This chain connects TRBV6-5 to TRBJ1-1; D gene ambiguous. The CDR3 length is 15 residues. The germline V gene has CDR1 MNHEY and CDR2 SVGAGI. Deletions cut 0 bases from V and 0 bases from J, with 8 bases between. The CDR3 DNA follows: TGTGCCAGCAGTTACTCGATGGGATTGAACACTGAAGCTTTCTTT. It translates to CASSYSMGLNTEAFF.

CDR3 bases: TGTGCCAGCAGCCGTGGGACAGTTCAAATGGGGGAGCTGTTTTTT. Translated, it gives CASSRGTVQMGELFF. The chain joins TRBV6-5 to TRBJ2-2; TRBD1 agrees at 7 bases. Trimming cost V 6 bases and J 8 bases; bases outside gene matches: 12. This CDR3 spans 15 amino acids. CDR1 is MNHEY, CDR2 SVGAGI, per germline.

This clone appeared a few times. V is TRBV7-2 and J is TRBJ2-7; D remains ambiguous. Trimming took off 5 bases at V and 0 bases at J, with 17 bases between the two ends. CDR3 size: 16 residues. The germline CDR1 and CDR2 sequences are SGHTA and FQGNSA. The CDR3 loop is CASSRSGGRNSYEQYF. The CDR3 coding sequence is TGTGCCAGCAGCCGTTCCGGTGGCAGGAACTCCTACGAGCAGTACTTC.

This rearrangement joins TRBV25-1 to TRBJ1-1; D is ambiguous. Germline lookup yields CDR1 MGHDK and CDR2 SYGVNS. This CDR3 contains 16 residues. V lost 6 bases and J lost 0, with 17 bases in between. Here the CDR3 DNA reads TGTGCCAGCAGACCTGAGGTGTGGCTCTTGAACACTGAAGCTTTCTTT. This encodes CASRPEVWLLNTEAFF.